This T cell receptor beta chain was observed in a study of PD-L1 blockade in urothelial cancer. The repertoire was sequenced with immunoSEQ multiplex PCR; TCRdb's copy has only in-frame clones and lacks some. The table lists 85,000 to 100,000 clones, more than 85% of them singletons. The sample consisted of PBMCs, taken around atezolizumab (anti-PD-L1) treatment. This clonotype originated in a man between 60 and 70 years old with urothelial cancer.

CDR3 residues: CASSLTSASRPGELFF. DNA of the CDR3: TGTGCCAGCAGCTTAACCTCGGCTAGCCGGCCCGGGGAGCTGTTTTTT. The gene calls are TRBV5-8 and TRBJ2-2; D may be TRBD2 (5 bases). CDR3 length: 16 residues. CDR1 is SGHTS and CDR2 is YDEGEE in the germline V gene. V dropped 2 bases and J dropped 6 bases, with 17 bases sitting between them. The full variable domain, rest sourced from reference TRBV5-8 and TRBJ2-2, is EAGVTQSPTHLIKTRGQQATLRCSPISGHTSVYWYQQALGLGLQFLLWYDEGEERNRGNFPPRFSGRQFPNYSSELNVNALELEDSALYLCASSLTSASRPGELFFGEGSRLTVL.